The 24 T cell receptor beta chains below all came from one sample that was sequenced in a study of OX40 agonist ivuxolimab in advanced cancers. Sequencing was performed with immunoSEQ multiplex PCR; in TCRdb, only in-frame clones are kept and a portion is missing. In the table there are tens of thousands of clones, 73% of which are singletons. Sequencing was performed on CD4+ or CD8+ T cells sorted from blood, taken in a trial of the OX40 agonist ivuxolimab. These receptors were obtained from an adult with an advanced solid tumor such as melanoma, head and neck, liver or kidney cancer.

The chain links TRBV5-4 to TRBJ2-5; possibly TRBD1 or TRBD2 for D (7 bases each). Trimming pared 2 bases from V and 5 bases from J, leaving 16 bases between. The CDR3 contains 15 residues. The germline V gene has CDR1 SGHNT and CDR2 YYREEE (reference sequence). The CDR3 loop is CASSLFQGGQETQYF. The CDR3 nucleotides are TGTGCCAGCAGCTTATTCCAGGGGGGGCAGGAGACCCAGTACTTC.

In this sample, this clone is medium-sized. The chain combines TRBV7-3 with TRBJ2-2; D is uncertain. CDR1 is SGHTA and CDR2 is FQGTGA in the germline V gene. CDR3 size: 13 residues. V dropped 3 bases and J dropped 5 bases, with 7 bases sitting between them. DNA for the CDR3: TGTGCCAGCAGCTTGGAGTTAACCGGGGAGCTGTTTTTT. Amino acid sequence: CASSLELTGELFF.

A note on this clone: Within the sample, other DNA sequences also encode this same CDR3. The rearrangement uses TRBV6-6 and TRBJ2-1; no definite D call. CDR1 is MNHNY and CDR2 is SVGAGI in the germline V gene (reference sequence). The CDR3 spans 12 residues. With 6 bases removed from V and 2 bases from J, the gap between germline ends came to 5 bases. DNA of the CDR3: TGTGCCAGCAGCCGCCCCTACAATGAGCAGTTCTTC. The encoded protein is CASSRPYNEQFF.

The J gene is TRBJ2-5, the V gene TRBV4-2; 9 nucleotides agree with TRBD2. Germline CDR1 reads LGHNA; CDR2 reads YNFKEQ. This CDR3 has 15 amino acids. The V segment lost 1 base and the J segment 4 bases; nucleotides outside the gene matches: 4. Here the CDR3 reads CASSQAELAGETQYF. The CDR3 bases are TGTGCCAGCAGCCAAGCGGAACTAGCGGGAGAGACCCAGTACTTC.

This clone turned up a few times. This sequence joins TRBV2 and TRBJ1-2; maybe TRBD1 (5 bases). CDR3 length: 13 residues. Germline CDR1 and CDR2: SNHLY and FYNNEI. V lost 6 bases, J lost 4 bases, and 12 bases lay in between. The CDR3 nucleotides read TGTGCCAGCAGCAACTGGCAGGGCTATGGCTACACCTTC. It is translated as CASSNWQGYGYTF.

The chain combines TRBV28 with TRBJ1-6; 8 bases are shared with TRBD1. The trim removed 5 bases at V and 5 bases at J, leaving 17 bases unmatched. This CDR3 is built from 19 residues. The germline V gene has CDR1 MDHEN and CDR2 SYDVKM. This CDR3 reads CASSNSDRVGLGDNSPLHF. DNA of the CDR3: TGTGCCAGCAGTAACTCGGACAGGGTTGGCCTTGGAGATAATTCACCCCTCCACTTT.

This clone was detected once. V and J are TRBV7-9 and TRBJ1-4; D is ambiguous. The germline V gene encodes CDR1 SEHNR and CDR2 FQNEAQ (reference sequence). V was trimmed by 5 bases and J by 0 bases, leaving 10 bases between them. The CDR3 sequence is 15 residues long. CDR3 region: CASSQDRTTNEKLFF. CDR3 nucleotide sequence: TGTGCCAGCAGCCAAGATCGGACAACTAATGAAAAACTGTTTTTT. The full variable domain, with the rest looked up from reference TRBV7-9 and TRBJ1-4, is DTGVSQNPRHKITKRGQNVTFRCDPISEHNRLYWYRQTLGQGPEFLTYFQNEAQLEKSRLLSDRFSAERPKGSFSTLEIQRTEQGDSAMYLCASSQDRTTNEKLFFGSGTQLSVL.

CDR3 protein: CASRVNTEAFF. The CDR3 DNA follows: TGTGCCAGCAGGGTGAACACTGAAGCTTTCTTT. The chain carries TRBV7-9 and TRBJ1-1, with D unresolved. The CDR3 length is 11 residues. V was cut by 6 bases and J by 0 bases, with 2 bases left in between. Germline V CDR1 and CDR2: SEHNR, FQNEAQ (reference sequence).

This chain uses TRBV21-1 with TRBJ2-2; the DNA was not compared with TRBD1, the D call given in the table. TRBV21-1 counts as a pseudogene. The CDR3 consists of 13 residues. The CDR3 coding sequence is TGTGCCAGCAGCACCATCCACACCGGGGAGCTGTTTTTT. Amino acid sequence: CASSTIHTGELFF.

This chain links TRBV7-9 with TRBJ2-5; 11 nucleotides agree with TRBD2. There are 17 residues in the CDR3. From germline, CDR1 is SEHNR and CDR2 FQNEAQ (reference sequence). V lost 4 bases, J lost 2 bases, and 9 bases stayed unmatched. The CDR3 DNA reads as TGTGCCAGCAGCTCGTTAGTTATAGCGGGGGGGCAAGAGACCCAGTACTTC. This codes for CASSSLVIAGGQETQYF.

CDR3 in amino acids: CASSLTREGAEQFF. CDR3 sequence (DNA): TGTGCCAGCAGTTTGACCCGGGAGGGGGCTGAGCAGTTCTTC. This chain uses TRBV27 with TRBJ2-1, with a tentative D call TRBD2 (8 bases). This CDR3 has 14 amino acids. The V gene's germline CDR1 is MNHEY and CDR2 SMNVEV (reference sequence). V shed 3 bases and J shed 9 bases, with 15 bases lying between them.

CDR3 region: CASSLETSGSPYEQYF. The CDR3 nucleotides read TGTGCCAGCAGCTTAGAGACTAGCGGCTCCCCCTACGAGCAGTACTTC. The chain couples TRBV11-3 to TRBJ2-7; 9 positions agree with TRBD2. This CDR3 comprises 16 residues. V was pared by 0 bases and J by 2 bases, with 5 bases of the junction left unmatched. The germline gives CDR1 SGHNT, CDR2 YENEEA. The whole variable domain, remainder taken from reference TRBV11-3 and TRBJ2-7, is EAGVVQSPRYKIIEKKQPVAFWCNPISGHNTLYWYLQNLGQGPELLIRYENEEAVDDSQLPKDRFSAERLKGVDSTLKIQPAELGDSAVYLCASSLETSGSPYEQYFGPGTRLTVT.

The chain links TRBV5-6 to TRBJ1-2, with D possibly TRBD1 on 5 matching bases. CDR1 is SGHDT, CDR2 YYEEEE, per germline. V lost 3 bases and J lost 2, with 11 bases in between. The CDR3 runs to 14 residues. CDR3 sequence reads: CASSWPTGNYGYTF. The CDR3, as DNA: TGTGCCAGCAGCTGGCCCACAGGAAACTATGGCTACACCTTC.

The gene calls are TRBV7-9 and TRBJ2-7; D ambiguous. CDR3 length: 13 residues. V lost 8 bases and J lost 6, with 17 bases in between. The germline gives CDR1 SEHNR, CDR2 FQNEAQ (reference sequence). CDR3 sequence: CASRSAAAGEQYF. The CDR3 DNA is TGTGCCAGCCGGTCGGCAGCTGCTGGCGAGCAGTACTTC.

This chain uses TRBV11-2 with TRBJ2-1, with 9 bases lining up with TRBD2. The CDR3 consists of 16 residues. The germline gives CDR1 SGHAT, CDR2 FQNNGV. The junction had 6 bases not matched to a gene; V was cut back by 4 bases and J by 2 bases. CDR3 protein: CASSSLAGVAYNEQFF. CDR3 in DNA: TGTGCCAGCAGCTCCTTAGCGGGGGTCGCCTACAATGAGCAGTTCTTC.

This clone was observed once. The J gene is TRBJ1-1, the V gene TRBV14, with D perhaps matching TRBD1 (5 bases). Trimming took off 4 bases at V and 0 bases at J, with 9 bases between the two ends. The CDR3 is 14 residues long. CDR1 and CDR2 (germline): SGHDN, FVKESK. The CDR3 DNA is TGTGCCAGCAGCCCAGACAGTATGAACACTGAAGCTTTCTTT. Residues: CASSPDSMNTEAFF.

This clone occurred a few times. In the same sample, other DNA sequences code for this CDR3. The genes are TRBV7-9 and TRBJ1-1, with D unclear. The V end was cut by 3 bases, the J end by 0 bases, with 5 bases between. The CDR3 length is 13 residues. Germline CDR1 is SEHNR and CDR2 is FQNEAQ (reference sequence). The CDR3 DNA is TGTGCCAGCAGCTTCGACATGAACACTGAAGCTTTCTTT. Its protein is CASSFDMNTEAFF.

The V and J genes are TRBV5-1 and TRBJ2-7; D remains unclear. Germline V CDR1 and CDR2: SGHRS, YFSETQ. This CDR3 comprises 17 residues. The V and J ends lost 2 bases and 0 bases respectively, with 18 bases between them. CDR3 amino acids: CASSLNIQYSSSYEQYF. The CDR3 coding sequence is TGCGCCAGCAGCTTAAACATACAGTATTCATCCTCCTACGAGCAGTACTTC.

The V call is TRBV30, the J call TRBJ1-2; D may be TRBD1 (5 bases). V lost 4 bases and J 8 bases, leaving 20 bases between the germline ends. The CDR3 covers 14 residues. CDR1 is GTSNPN, CDR2 SVGIG, per germline (reference sequence). In DNA, the CDR3 is TGTGCCTGGACCGGGGACCTTGTCAGCGAGGGCTACACCTTC. Translating gives CAWTGDLVSEGYTF.

The gene calls are TRBV5-1 and TRBJ2-2, with D hard to call. This CDR3 region has 13 residues. Germline assignment: CDR1 SGHRS and CDR2 YFSETQ. Deletions cut 0 bases from V and 5 bases from J, with 5 bases between. CDR3 residues: CASSLAGTGELFF. The CDR3 nucleotides read TGCGCCAGCAGCTTGGCCGGGACCGGGGAGCTGTTTTTT.

V is TRBV11-3 and J is TRBJ2-1; D tentatively fits TRBD1 or TRBD2 (5 bases each). The germline V gene has CDR1 SGHNT and CDR2 YENEEA. Trimming left V 5 bases short and J 3 bases short, with 11 bases between. The CDR3 has 14 amino acids. The CDR3 nucleotides are TGTGCCAGCAGCCCCGGGACCCTCTACAATGAGCAGTTCTTC. This translates into CASSPGTLYNEQFF.

J is TRBJ1-6 and V is TRBV7-9, with D hard to call. CDR1 is SEHNR and CDR2 is FQNEAQ in the germline V gene (reference sequence). With 1 base removed from V and 0 bases from J, the gap between germline ends came to 16 bases. CDR3 length: 19 residues. CDR3 in amino acids: CASSLEGDGSSSYNSPLHF. CDR3 nucleotide sequence: TGTGCCAGCAGCTTAGAAGGAGACGGTTCGAGCTCCTATAATTCACCCCTCCACTTT.

The chain links TRBV7-2 to TRBJ2-2, with D perhaps matching TRBD1 (6 bases). Trimming removed 3 bases from V and 6 bases from J, with 14 bases in between. CDR1 and CDR2 from the germline V gene are SGHTA and FQGNSA. The CDR3 extends over 15 amino acids. The CDR3, as DNA: TGTGCCAGCAGCTTTCCGCCGGACAGCCCCGGGGAGCTGTTTTTT. It yields the protein CASSFPPDSPGELFF.

This sequence joins TRBV5-6 and TRBJ2-7; D not resolved. V gave up 3 bases and J gave up 1 base, with 20 bases separating them. CDR3 length: 17 residues. Germline V gives CDR1 SGHDT, CDR2 YYEEEE. The CDR3, as DNA: TGTGCCAGCAGCTCCGACGATCTCAGAGCTCTATCCTACGAGCAGTACTTC. It is translated as CASSSDDLRALSYEQYF. The variable domain in full, with the rest retrieved from reference TRBV5-6 and TRBJ2-7, is DAGVTQSPTHLIKTRGQQVTLRCSPKSGHDTVSWYQQALGQGPQFIFQYYEEEERQRGNFPDRFSGHQFPNYSSELNVNALLLGDSALYLCASSSDDLRALSYEQYFGPGTRLTVT.